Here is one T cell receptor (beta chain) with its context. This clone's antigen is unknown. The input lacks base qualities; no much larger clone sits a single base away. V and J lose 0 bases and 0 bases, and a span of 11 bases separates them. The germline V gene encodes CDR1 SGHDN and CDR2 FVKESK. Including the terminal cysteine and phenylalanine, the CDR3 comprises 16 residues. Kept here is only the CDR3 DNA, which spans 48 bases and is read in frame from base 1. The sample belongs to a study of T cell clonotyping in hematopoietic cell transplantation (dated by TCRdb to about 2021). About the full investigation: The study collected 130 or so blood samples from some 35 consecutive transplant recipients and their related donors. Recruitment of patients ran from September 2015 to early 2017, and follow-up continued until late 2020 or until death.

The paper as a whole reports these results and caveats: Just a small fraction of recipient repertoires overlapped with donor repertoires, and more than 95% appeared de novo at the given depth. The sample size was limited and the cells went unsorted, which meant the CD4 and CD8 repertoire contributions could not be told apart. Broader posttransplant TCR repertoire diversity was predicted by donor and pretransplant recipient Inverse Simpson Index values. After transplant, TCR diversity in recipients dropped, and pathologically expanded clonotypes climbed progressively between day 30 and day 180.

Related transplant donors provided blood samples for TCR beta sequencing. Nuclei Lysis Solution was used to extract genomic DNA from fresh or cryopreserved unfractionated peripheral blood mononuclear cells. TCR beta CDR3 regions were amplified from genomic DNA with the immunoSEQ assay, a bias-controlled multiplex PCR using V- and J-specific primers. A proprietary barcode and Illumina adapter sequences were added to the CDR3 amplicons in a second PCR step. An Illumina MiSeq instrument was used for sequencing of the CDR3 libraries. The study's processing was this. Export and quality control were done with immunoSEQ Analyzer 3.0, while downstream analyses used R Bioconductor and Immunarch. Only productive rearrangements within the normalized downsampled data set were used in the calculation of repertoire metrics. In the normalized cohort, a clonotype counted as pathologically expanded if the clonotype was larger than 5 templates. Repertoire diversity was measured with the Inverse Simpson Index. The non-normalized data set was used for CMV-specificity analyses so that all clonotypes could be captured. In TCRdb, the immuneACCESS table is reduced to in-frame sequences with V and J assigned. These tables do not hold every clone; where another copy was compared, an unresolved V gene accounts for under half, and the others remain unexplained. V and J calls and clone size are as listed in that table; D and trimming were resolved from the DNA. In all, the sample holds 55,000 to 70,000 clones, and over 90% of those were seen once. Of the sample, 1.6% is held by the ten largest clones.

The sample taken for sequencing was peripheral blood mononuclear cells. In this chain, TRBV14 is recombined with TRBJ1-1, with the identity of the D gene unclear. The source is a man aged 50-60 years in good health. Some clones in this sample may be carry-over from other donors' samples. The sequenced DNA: TGTGCCAGCAGCCAAGAGACACAGCGTATGAACACTGAAGCTTTCTTT. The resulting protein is CASSQETQRMNTEAFF.